This T cell receptor (beta chain) was identified during a study of shared clonotypes between healthy human individuals. Across the study: Aged 18 to 49, the donors were a couple of women and a few men. Study observations and caveats: Naive subsets typically showed greater estimated richness than memory subsets.

Trimming cost V 3 bases and J 7 bases, with 16 bases left between them. The germline V gene has CDR1 SGHTA and CDR2 FQGNSA. The CDR3 runs 14 residues. A note on this clone: Its antigen remains unidentified.

Under the authors' procedure: Junction-only immunoSEQ data arrived without quality scores, meaning filtering differed. The protocol was immunoSEQ multiplex PCR, while the TCRdb copy is restricted to in-frame clones and leaves out a portion. That table is the source of V, J and clone size, and D and trimming were worked out from the DNA. The sample carries 950,000 to 1,100,000 clones, 75% to 85% recorded once. Donors included only healthy HIV-negative adults lacking recent acute infections or vaccinations. Material: memory CD4+ T cells from PBMCs. Subset in this sample: CD45RA-negative fraction. The chain links TRBV7-2 to TRBJ2-7, with TRBD2 as a possible D gene (5 bases). The clonotype was recovered from a man aged 18-30 years in good health. Some clones in this sample may be carry-over from other donors' samples. CDR3 nucleotides: TGTGCCAGCAGCTTGGACTCGGGCCCTAGGGAGCAGTACTTC. As protein: CASSLDSGPREQYF.